The clone carrying this TCR beta chain was seen a handful of times. The antigen is undetermined. This specimen comes from a study of CD8 T cells in ankylosing spondylitis. TCRdb processed the 5' RACE reads anew with MiXCR; each CDR3 protein has one entry. The sample contains around 300,000 distinct CDR3 sequences, roughly 20% of which appear only once. V was trimmed by 7 bases and J by 0 bases, leaving 14 bases between them. This CDR3 has 16 residues. From germline, CDR1 is SGHKS and CDR2 YYEKEE (reference sequence). Regarding the study as a whole: Ankylosing spondylitis blood appeared to be characterized by a TCR beta motif of roughly eight highly homologous variants. Disease-associated clonotypes exhibited CD8+ identity and were relatively infrequent in peripheral blood.

V usage is TRBV5-5 and J usage is TRBJ1-6; a weak D match, TRBD1 (6 bases). The clonotype originates from a female donor with ankylosing spondylitis or in good health (not recorded which). Material for sequencing was blood, either unsorted or a sorted T cell fraction (not recorded which). CDR3 sequence reads: CASRSQGSSYNSPLHF. The CDR3 DNA reads as TGTGCCAGCCGCTCACAGGGAAGCTCCTATAATTCACCCCTCCACTTT.